This T cell receptor (beta chain) was recovered during a study of T cell responses to AZD1222 COVID-19 vaccine. Notes on the study in general: Repertoire sampling happened only post peak T cell response. With two AZD1222 doses given, Spike-specific TCR breadth and depth both rose.

The method was immunoSEQ multiplex PCR; TCRdb's version includes in-frame clones alone and lacks a portion of them. The sample contains roughly 80,000 clones, 90% of which appear only once. As to this clone: Its antigen is not identified.

Germline CDR1 LGHDT, CDR2 YNNKEL (reference sequence). With 1 base removed from V and 0 bases from J, the gap between germline ends came to 10 bases. This CDR3 comprises 15 residues. Pooling was applied to second doses at about 4 or about 12 weeks. The receptor comes from an adult who received the AZD1222 COVID-19 vaccine. The material sequenced was peripheral blood, taken 28 days after the second AZD1222 dose. The chain carries TRBV3-1 (or the pseudogene TRBV3-2) and TRBJ2-7; D ambiguous. CDR3 loop: CASSQGGLFSYEQYF. CDR3 bases: TGTGCCAGCAGCCAAGGTGGGTTGTTCTCCTACGAGCAGTACTTC.